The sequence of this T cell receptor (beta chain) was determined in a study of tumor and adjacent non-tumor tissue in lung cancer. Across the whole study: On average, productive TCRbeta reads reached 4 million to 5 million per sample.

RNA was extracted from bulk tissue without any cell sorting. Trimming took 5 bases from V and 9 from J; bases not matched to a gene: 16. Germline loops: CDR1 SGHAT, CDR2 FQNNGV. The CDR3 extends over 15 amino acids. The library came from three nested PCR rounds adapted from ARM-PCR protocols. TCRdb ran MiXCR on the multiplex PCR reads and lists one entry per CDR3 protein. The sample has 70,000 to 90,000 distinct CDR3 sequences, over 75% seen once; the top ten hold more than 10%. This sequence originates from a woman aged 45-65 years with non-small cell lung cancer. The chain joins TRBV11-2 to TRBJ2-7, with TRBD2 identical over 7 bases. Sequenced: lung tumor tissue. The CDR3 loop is CASSPRASGSYMQYF. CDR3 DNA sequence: TGTGCCAGCAGCCCTCGGGCTAGCGGTTCCTACATGCAGTACTTC.